Below, one T cell receptor (beta chain) is given with its context. Its matching antigen is unknown. Oncomine TCR Beta short-read sequencing was applied to DNA from cultured CD4+ T cells. TCRdb itself ran the PCR reads through MiXCR, one entry per CDR3 protein. The repertoire has roughly 16,000 distinct CDR3 sequences, roughly 53% of them found once; the top ten carry around 4.4%. The data derive from a study of vaccination and CD4 T cells after COVID-19. The germline CDR1 and CDR2 sequences are KGHSH and LQKENI. The ends lost 1 base at V and 5 bases at J; junction bases unmatched: 3. This CDR3 region has 14 residues. The treatment is: roughly ten-day PBMC culture with coronavirus spike peptide pools or control peptides (ViraFEST assay).

The rearrangement links TRBV18 to TRBJ1-1, with 8 bases fitting TRBD1. The sequence came from a human donor who had recovered from COVID-19. Sequenced material: CD4+ T cells from blood, cultured in vitro, taken before SARS-CoV-2 vaccination. The CDR3 DNA sequence: TGTGCCAGCTCACCACAGACAGGGGTGACTGAAGCTTTCTTT. Its protein is CASSPQTGVTEAFF.